The clone carrying this T cell receptor (beta chain) was picked up many times. The sample is drawn from a study of T cells after yellow fever vaccination. V was clipped by 6 bases and J by 0 bases, with 9 bases between them. The CDR3 spans 13 residues. Germline V lookup: CDR1 DFQATT, CDR2 SNEGSKA (reference sequence). TCRdb recomputed calls from the 5' RACE reads with MiXCR, one row per CDR3 protein. The sample has approximately 34,000 distinct CDR3 sequences; 6% to 8.5% are singletons. The J gene is TRBJ2-1, the V gene TRBV20-1; D unclear. The TCR originated in a man younger than 35 who received the YFV17D yellow fever vaccine. Sample: PBMCs, either bulk or a sorted T-cell subset (CD4+, CD8+, memory, or dextramer-sorted; not recorded which), taken on the day of the first yellow fever vaccination. CDR3 sequence: CSANGPSYNEQFF. Here the CDR3 DNA reads TGCAGTGCGAACGGGCCCTCCTACAATGAGCAGTTCTTC.